A selection of T cell receptor beta chains follows, all from one sample in a study of T cells in Graves' hyperthyroidism and ophthalmopathy. Using its own MiXCR run on the multiplex PCR reads, TCRdb lists one record per CDR3 protein. Of about 560,000 distinct CDR3 sequences listed, around 15% are singletons. The sequenced sample was blood. The receptors here all came from a young woman with Graves' hyperthyroidism. The CDR3 runs from the conserved cysteine through the conserved F or W. The D gene is left open where the match is weak. Rows may omit the clone size; those that give it use once, few, many or a size class.

j_call,clone_size,v_call,d_call,cdr3_aa,cdr3_nt
TRBJ2-7,many,TRBV7-2,TRBD2,CASSLGLAGGNEQYF,TGTGCCAGCAGCTTAGGACTAGCGGGAGGGAACGAGCAGTACTTC
TRBJ2-1,few,TRBV4-2,TRBD2,CASSQVVAGTYNEQFF,TGTGCCAGCAGCCAAGTTGTAGCGGGAACCTACAATGAGCAGTTCTTC
TRBJ2-6,few,TRBV6-1,.,CASRQSGANVLTF,TGTGCCAGTAGACAGTCTGGGGCCAACGTCCTGACTTTC
TRBJ1-6,many,TRBV12-3/TRBV12-4,.,CASSPGGFHNSPLHF,TGTGCCAGCAGTCCCGGCGGGTTCCATAATTCACCCCTCCACTTT
TRBJ1-4,many,TRBV20-1,.,CSAPQASFEKLFF,TGCAGTGCTCCACAGGCCTCTTTTGAAAAACTGTTTTTT
TRBJ2-3,.,TRBV4-1,.,CASSQGVEGRTDTQYF,TGCGCCAGCAGCCAAGGTGTGGAAGGTCGCACAGATACGCAGTATTTT
TRBJ1-5,many,TRBV15,.,CATSRDMAGGQPQHF,TGTGCCACCAGCAGAGATATGGCAGGCGGGCAGCCCCAGCATTTT
TRBJ1-3,.,TRBV19,.,CASTVTQGGNTIYF,TGTGCCAGTACGGTGACACAGGGTGGAAACACCATATATTTT
TRBJ2-5,few,TRBV24-1,TRBD2,CATSETSGGAIETQYF,TGTGCCACCAGTGAAACTAGCGGGGGGGCTATAGAGACCCAGTACTTC
TRBJ1-2,few,TRBV30,TRBD1,CAWGRTGENYGYTF,TGTGCCTGGGGCCGCACAGGGGAAAACTATGGCTACACCTTC
TRBJ1-1,.,TRBV10-3,.,CAISAAGSNAEAFF,TGTGCCATCAGTGCCGCAGGCTCCAACGCTGAAGCTTTCTTT
TRBJ2-7,few,TRBV19,TRBD1,CASSQQGKGGYEQYF,TGTGCCAGTAGTCAACAGGGGAAGGGCGGCTACGAGCAGTACTTC
TRBJ1-2,.,TRBV10-3,TRBD1,CAISEPGQSWAF,TGTGCCATCAGTGAGCCGGGACAGAGTTGGGCCTTC
TRBJ1-1,once,TRBV28,.,CASSFKQDTEAFF,TGTGCCAGCAGTTTTAAACAGGACACTGAAGCTTTCTTC
TRBJ1-3,.,TRBV27,.,CASSPTTSGNTIYF,TGTGCCAGCAGTCCCACTACTTCTGGAAACACCATATATTTT
TRBJ2-2,few,TRBV6-5,.,CASSYLGVGELFF,TGTGCCAGCAGTTACCTGGGGGTAGGGGAGCTGTTTTTT
TRBJ2-2,many,TRBV12-3/TRBV12-4,TRBD2,CASSFLRGGQMYTGELFF,TGTGCCAGCAGTTTTCTCCGGGGGGGTCAGATGTACACCGGGGAGCTGTTTTTT
TRBJ2-5,few,TRBV7-9,.,CASSLASSAEETQYF,TGTGCCAGCAGCTTAGCGTCGTCAGCCGAAGAGACCCAGTACTTC
TRBJ1-1,.,TRBV12-3/TRBV12-4,.,CASSRSLATEALF,TGTGCCAGCAGTCGGTCGCTCGCCACTGAAGCTCTCTTT
TRBJ2-3,many,TRBV20-1,.,CSAPIDGPADTQYF,TGCAGTGCTCCTATCGATGGCCCAGCAGATACGCAGTATTTT
TRBJ2-1,few,TRBV5-1,TRBD1,CASSLAPGQVINEQFF,TGCGCCAGCAGCTTGGCTCCGGGACAGGTAATCAATGAGCAGTTCTTC
TRBJ1-6,few,TRBV10-3,.,CAISQRDPTPRDNNSPLHF,TGTGCCATCAGCCAAAGGGATCCAACACCCCGAGACAATAATTCACCCCTCCACTTT
TRBJ1-2,many,TRBV5-6,.,CASSLPSPTHGYTF,TGTGCCAGCAGCTTACCGTCCCCGACCCACGGCTACACCTTC
TRBJ2-1,.,TRBV5-5,TRBD1,CASSPLPGQGNEQFF,TGTGCCAGCAGCCCTCTTCCGGGACAGGGGAATGAGCAGTTCTTC
TRBJ2-1,many,TRBV2,.,CASSVKLINTRGNEQFF,TGTGCCAGCAGTGTTAAGTTGATTAATACACGAGGGAATGAGCAGTTCTTC
TRBJ1-1,.,TRBV3-1,.,CASSSQWNTEAFF,TGTGCCAGCAGCTCCCAATGGAACACTGAAGCTTTCTTT
TRBJ2-7,many,TRBV7-3,.,CASSLKSGPYEQYF,TGTGCCAGCAGCTTAAAGAGCGGACCCTACGAGCAGTACTTC
TRBJ1-1,many,TRBV11-3,.,CASSSRFNTEAFF,TGTGCCAGCAGCTCCCGGTTTAACACTGAAGCTTTCTTT
TRBJ2-1,many,TRBV7-2,TRBD2,CASSPRGRGGLNEQFF,TGTGCCAGCAGCCCCCGCGGGCGGGGGGGCCTCAATGAGCAGTTCTTC
TRBJ1-1,few,TRBV14,.,CASSPFRDGEAFF,TGTGCCAGCAGCCCCTTTCGGGACGGTGAAGCTTTCTTT
TRBJ1-1,many,TRBV5-6,.,CASSLYGGNTEAFF,TGTGCCAGCAGCTTGTATGGCGGGAACACTGAAGCTTTCTTT
TRBJ1-2,.,TRBV6-5,.,CASRYRNQGRLAYGYTF,TGTGCCAGCAGATACCGCAATCAGGGGAGGCTTGCCTATGGCTACACCTTC
TRBJ1-1,many,TRBV20-1,.,CSASLGTTEAFF,TGCAGTGCTAGTTTGGGGACAACTGAAGCTTTCTTT
TRBJ1-2,many,TRBV2,TRBD1,CASKRGQNGYTF,TGTGCCAGCAAGAGGGGGCAGAATGGCTACACCTTC
TRBJ2-3,many,TRBV13,.,CASSHDGRSGDTQYF,TGTGCCAGCAGCCACGACGGACGGTCAGGAGATACGCAGTATTTT
TRBJ2-5,many,TRBV6-1,.,CASSAYKGETQYF,TGTGCCAGCAGTGCATACAAGGGGGAGACCCAGTACTTC
TRBJ2-1,.,TRBV11-3,.,CASSLVGDREVEQFF,TGTGCCAGCAGCTTAGTGGGAGATAGGGAGGTTGAGCAGTTCTTC
TRBJ1-2,few,TRBV5-4,.,CASSLVGTYGYTF,TGTGCCAGCAGCTTGGTAGGGACCTATGGCTACACCTTC
TRBJ2-1,few,TRBV24-1,.,CATSDLLSEFNEQFF,TGTGCCACCAGTGATTTGCTAAGCGAGTTCAATGAGCAGTTCTTC
TRBJ2-7,many,TRBV28,.,CASSFPPEHYEQYF,TGTGCCAGCAGTTTCCCTCCAGAACACTACGAGCAGTACTTC
TRBJ2-5,few,TRBV19,.,CASSIEGAAQYF,TGTGCCAGTAGTATTGAAGGGGCGGCCCAGTACTTC
TRBJ1-5,.,TRBV4-1,.,CASSQDPGGSNQPQHF,TGCGCCAGCAGCCAAGATCCGGGGGGGAGCAATCAGCCCCAGCATTTT
TRBJ2-7,.,TRBV11-3,TRBD1,CASSPWDRGRERYF,TGTGCCAGCTCCCCATGGGACAGGGGTCGCGAGCGGTACTTC
TRBJ2-6,few,TRBV4-1,.,CASSQESWVSGANVLTF,TGCGCCAGCAGCCAAGAAAGCTGGGTCTCTGGGGCCAACGTCCTGACTTTC
TRBJ1-1,many,TRBV28,.,CASSLVAANTEAFF,TGTGCCAGCAGTTTGGTCGCAGCGAACACTGAAGCTTTCTTT
TRBJ2-7,many,TRBV28,TRBD1,CASSLETGAYEQYF,TGTGCCAGCAGTTTAGAGACAGGGGCTTACGAGCAGTACTTC
TRBJ1-1,many,TRBV6-1,.,CASSYFGRNTEAFF,TGTGCCAGCAGTTATTTCGGCAGGAACACTGAAGCTTTCTTT
TRBJ2-4,.,TRBV12-3/TRBV12-4,TRBD1,CASTKQGTRLAKNIQYF,TGTGCCAGCACCAAACAGGGGACCCGTTTAGCCAAAAACATTCAGTACTTC
TRBJ2-3,.,TRBV24-1,.,CATSDSSDTLYF,TGTGCCACCAGTGATTCTTCGGATACGCTGTATTTT
TRBJ1-4,many,TRBV11-1,.,CASSLMKSTNEKLFF,TGTGCCAGCAGCTTAATGAAGTCAACTAATGAAAAACTGTTTTTT
TRBJ1-2,many,TRBV6-1,.,CASSQQRTYGYTF,TGTGCCAGCAGTCAGCAGCGCACCTATGGCTACACCTTC
TRBJ1-2,many,TRBV6-1,TRBD1,CASSRQGDGYTF,TGTGCCAGCAGTCGACAGGGGGACGGCTACACCTTC